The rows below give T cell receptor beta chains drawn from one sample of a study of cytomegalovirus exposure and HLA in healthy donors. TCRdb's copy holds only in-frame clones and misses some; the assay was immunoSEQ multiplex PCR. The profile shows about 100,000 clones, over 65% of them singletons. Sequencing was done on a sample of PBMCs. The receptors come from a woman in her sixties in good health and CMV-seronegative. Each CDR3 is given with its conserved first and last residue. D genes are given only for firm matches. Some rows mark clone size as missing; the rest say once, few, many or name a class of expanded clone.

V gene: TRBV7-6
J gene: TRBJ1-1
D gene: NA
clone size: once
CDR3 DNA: TGTGCCAGCAGCTTTGGGTCGGAGAGCACTGAAGCTTTCTTT
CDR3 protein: CASSFGSESTEAFF

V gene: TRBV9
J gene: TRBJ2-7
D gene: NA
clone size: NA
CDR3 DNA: TGTGCCAGCAGCCCCCCGGGGGGCCACTCCTACGAGCAGTACTTC
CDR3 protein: CASSPPGGHSYEQYF

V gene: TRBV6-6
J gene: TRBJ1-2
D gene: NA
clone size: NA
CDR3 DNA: TGTGCCAGCAGTCGGCCGGGACTCCTGGGGTATGGCTACACCTTC
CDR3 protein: CASSRPGLLGYGYTF

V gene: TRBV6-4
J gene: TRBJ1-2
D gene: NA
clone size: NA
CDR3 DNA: TGTGCCAGCAGCGCCACAGGGACCGGCTATGGCTACACCTTC
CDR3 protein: CASSATGTGYGYTF

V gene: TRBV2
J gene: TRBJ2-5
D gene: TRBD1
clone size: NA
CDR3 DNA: TGTGCCAGCAGCTCGGACAGGTTTCAAGAGACCCAGTACTTC
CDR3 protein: CASSSDRFQETQYF

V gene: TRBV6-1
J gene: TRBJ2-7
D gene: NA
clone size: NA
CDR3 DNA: TGTGCCAGCAGTGCACACGGGTGGACTCCCGGTGGATCCTACGAGCAGTACTTC
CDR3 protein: CASSAHGWTPGGSYEQYF

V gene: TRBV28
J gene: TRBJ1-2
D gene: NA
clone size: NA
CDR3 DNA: TGTGCCAGCAGGGGTTCGGGCTATGGCTACACCTTC
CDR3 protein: CASRGSGYGYTF

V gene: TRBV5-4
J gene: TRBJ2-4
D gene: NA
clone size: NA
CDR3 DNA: TGTGCCAGCAGCTTGGACCAGCGGAACATTCAGTACTTC
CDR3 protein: CASSLDQRNIQYF

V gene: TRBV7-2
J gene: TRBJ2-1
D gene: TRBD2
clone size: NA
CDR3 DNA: TGTGCCAGCAGCTTACTCTCCGGACTAGTGAATGAGCAGTTCTTC
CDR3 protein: CASSLLSGLVNEQFF

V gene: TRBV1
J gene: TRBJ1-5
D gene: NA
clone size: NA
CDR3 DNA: TGCACCAGCAGCCATCAACAACCCCTTCGGACAGGGGGCAATCAGCCCCAGCATTTT
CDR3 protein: CTSSHQQPLRTGGNQPQHF

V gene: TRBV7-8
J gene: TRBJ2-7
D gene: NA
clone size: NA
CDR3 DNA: TGTGCCAGCAAGCATACAGGGCCCGCCTACGAGCAGTACTTC
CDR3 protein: CASKHTGPAYEQYF

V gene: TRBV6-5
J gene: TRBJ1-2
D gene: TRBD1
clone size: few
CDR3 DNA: TGTGCCAGCAGTGTACCAGGGGGCTATGGCTACACCTTC
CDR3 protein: CASSVPGGYGYTF

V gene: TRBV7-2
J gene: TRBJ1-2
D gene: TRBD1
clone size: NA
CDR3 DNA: TGTGCCAGCAGCTCTCACCAGGGGGCCTATGGCTACACCTTC
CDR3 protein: CASSSHQGAYGYTF

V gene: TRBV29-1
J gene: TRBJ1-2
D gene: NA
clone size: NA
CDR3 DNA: TGCAGCGTTGAGGGGGGACCTCTCTATGGCTACACCTTC
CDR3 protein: CSVEGGPLYGYTF

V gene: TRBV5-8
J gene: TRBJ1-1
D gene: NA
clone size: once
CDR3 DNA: TGTGCCAGCAGCTTGACCCTACTGAGGACTGAAGCTTTCTTT
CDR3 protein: CASSLTLLRTEAFF

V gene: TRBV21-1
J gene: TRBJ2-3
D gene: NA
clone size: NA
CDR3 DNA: TGTGCCAGCAGCAGACGGGAAGTGGATACGCAGTATTTT
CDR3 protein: CASSRREVDTQYF

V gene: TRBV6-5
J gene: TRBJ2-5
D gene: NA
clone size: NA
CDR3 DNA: TGTGCCAGCAGTTACTCGCGTCCGGGACTCCAAGAGACCCAGTACTTC
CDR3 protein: CASSYSRPGLQETQYF

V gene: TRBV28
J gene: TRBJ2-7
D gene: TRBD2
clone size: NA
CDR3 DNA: TGTGCCAGCAGTACACCGGGACTAGCAGGCGAGCAGTACTTC
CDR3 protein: CASSTPGLAGEQYF

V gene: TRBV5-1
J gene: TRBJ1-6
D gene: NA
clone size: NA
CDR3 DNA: TGCGCCAGCAGCTTGGGGCAGGGAGGCTCCTATAATTCACCCCTCCACTTT
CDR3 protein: CASSLGQGGSYNSPLHF

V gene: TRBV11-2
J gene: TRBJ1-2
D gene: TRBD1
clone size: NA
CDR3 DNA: TGTGCCAGCAGCCGATACACAGGGGGCGACTATGGCTACACCTTC
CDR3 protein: CASSRYTGGDYGYTF

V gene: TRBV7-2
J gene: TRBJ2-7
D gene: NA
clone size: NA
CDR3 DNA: TGTGCCAGCAGCTTAGCGGACTCCACCTACGAGCAGTACTTC
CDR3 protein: CASSLADSTYEQYF

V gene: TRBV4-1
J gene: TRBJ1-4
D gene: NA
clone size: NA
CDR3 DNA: TGCGCCAGCAGCTACAGACAGGCGGGTGGCGAAAAACTGTTTTTT
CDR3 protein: CASSYRQAGGEKLFF

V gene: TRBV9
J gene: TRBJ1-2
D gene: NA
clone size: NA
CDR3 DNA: TGTGCCAGCAGCGTAGATTTCGAGGGTGGCTATGGCTACACCTTC
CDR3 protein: CASSVDFEGGYGYTF

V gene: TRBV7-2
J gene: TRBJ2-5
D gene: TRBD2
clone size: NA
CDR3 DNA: TGTGCCAGCAGCGTGGGGACTAGGGAGACCCAGTACTTC
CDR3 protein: CASSVGTRETQYF

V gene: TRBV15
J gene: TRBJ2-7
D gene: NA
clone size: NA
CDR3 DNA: TGTGCCACCACTCCCGCACCTTTCGCGTACGAGCAGTACTTC
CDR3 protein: CATTPAPFAYEQYF

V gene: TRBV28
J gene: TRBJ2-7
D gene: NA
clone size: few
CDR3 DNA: TGTGCCAGCAGTTTACTGGAGGGGGAGCAGTACTTC
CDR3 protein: CASSLLEGEQYF

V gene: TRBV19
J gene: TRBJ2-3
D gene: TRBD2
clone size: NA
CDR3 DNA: TGTGCCAGTACTCCAGGGACTAGCGGCACAGATACGCAGTATTTT
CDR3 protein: CASTPGTSGTDTQYF

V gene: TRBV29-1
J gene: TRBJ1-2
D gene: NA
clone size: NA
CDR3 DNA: TGCAGCGTTGCTTCGTCAGGCAGGGGTGCCTATGGCTACACCTTC
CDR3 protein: CSVASSGRGAYGYTF

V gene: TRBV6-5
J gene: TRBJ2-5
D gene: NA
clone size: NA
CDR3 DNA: TGTGCCAGCAGACGAGGGGAGACCCAGTACTTC
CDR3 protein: CASRRGETQYF

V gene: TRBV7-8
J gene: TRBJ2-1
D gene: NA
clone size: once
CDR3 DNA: TGTGCCAGCAGCTTAAAAGGGGAAGCCCACAATGAGCAGTTCTTC
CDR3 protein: CASSLKGEAHNEQFF

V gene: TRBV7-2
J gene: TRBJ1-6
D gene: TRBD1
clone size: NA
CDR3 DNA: TGTGCCAGCAGCTTAACAGGGGTCTATAATTCACCCCTCCACTTT
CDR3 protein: CASSLTGVYNSPLHF

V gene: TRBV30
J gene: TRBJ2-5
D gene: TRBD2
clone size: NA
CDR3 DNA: TGTGCCTGGAGCCGCTTTACCGGGACTAGCGGGAGTTTCACGGGGGAGACCCAGTACTTC
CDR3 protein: CAWSRFTGTSGSFTGETQYF

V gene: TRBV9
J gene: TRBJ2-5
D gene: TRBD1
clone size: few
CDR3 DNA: TGTGCCAGCAGCTTCGGACAGGGGGTGCAAGAGACCCAGTACTTC
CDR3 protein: CASSFGQGVQETQYF

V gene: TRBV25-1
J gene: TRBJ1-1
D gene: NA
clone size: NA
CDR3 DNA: TGTGCCAGCAGTGTCACAGGGAGTAGTACTGAAGCTTTCTTT
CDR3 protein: CASSVTGSSTEAFF

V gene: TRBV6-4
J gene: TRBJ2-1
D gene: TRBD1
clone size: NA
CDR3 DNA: TGTGCCAGCAGTATACAGGGGGTGTCCTACAATGAGCAGTTCTTC
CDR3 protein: CASSIQGVSYNEQFF

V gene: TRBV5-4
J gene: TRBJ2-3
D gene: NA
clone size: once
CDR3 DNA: TGTGCCAGCAGCCGAGAGGGAGTGAGCGGAGATACGCAGTATTTT
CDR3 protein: CASSREGVSGDTQYF

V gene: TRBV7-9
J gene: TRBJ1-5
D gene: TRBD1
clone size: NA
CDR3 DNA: TGTGCCAGCAGCTTCACAGGGGAGTCCGGCAATCAGCCCCAGCATTTT
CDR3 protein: CASSFTGESGNQPQHF

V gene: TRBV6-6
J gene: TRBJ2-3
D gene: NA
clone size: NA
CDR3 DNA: TGTGCCAGCAGTTACGTTGGACTCACAGATACGCAGTATTTT
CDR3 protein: CASSYVGLTDTQYF

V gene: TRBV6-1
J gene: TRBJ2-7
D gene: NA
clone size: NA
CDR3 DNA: TGTGCCAGCAATTACAGGGCAAGAGACGAGCAGTACTTC
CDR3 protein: CASNYRARDEQYF

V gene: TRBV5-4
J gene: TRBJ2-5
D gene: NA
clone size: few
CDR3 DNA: TGTGCCAGCAGCTTAGGTCTAGCGTTGTCGGAGACCCAGTACTTC
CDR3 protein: CASSLGLALSETQYF

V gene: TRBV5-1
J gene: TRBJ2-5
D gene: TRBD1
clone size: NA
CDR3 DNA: TGCGCCAGCAGCTTGGGGGGGACAGGGGCCGAGACCCAGTACTTC
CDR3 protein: CASSLGGTGAETQYF

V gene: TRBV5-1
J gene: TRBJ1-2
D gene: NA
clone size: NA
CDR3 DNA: TGCGCCAGCAGCTTTCAAGGGTTGACAGGTTTTCGTTCGGATGGCTACACCTTC
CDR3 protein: CASSFQGLTGFRSDGYTF

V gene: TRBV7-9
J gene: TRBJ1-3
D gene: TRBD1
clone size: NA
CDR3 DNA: TGTGCCAGCAGCCCCATTACCGGGACAGGGGGTGCTGGAAACACCATATATTTT
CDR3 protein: CASSPITGTGGAGNTIYF

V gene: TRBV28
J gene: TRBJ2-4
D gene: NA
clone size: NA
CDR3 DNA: TGTGCCAGCAGTTTAAGCCGCGGAGCCAAAAACATTCAGTACTTC
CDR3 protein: CASSLSRGAKNIQYF

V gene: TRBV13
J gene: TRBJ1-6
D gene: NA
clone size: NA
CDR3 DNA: TGTGCCAGCAGCTGGGGAGGGGGGAATTCACCCCTCCACTTT
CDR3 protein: CASSWGGGNSPLHF

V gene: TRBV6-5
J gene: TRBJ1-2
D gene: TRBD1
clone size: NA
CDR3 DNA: TGTGCCAGCAGGGAGACAGGGAGGACCTATGGCTACACCTTC
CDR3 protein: CASRETGRTYGYTF

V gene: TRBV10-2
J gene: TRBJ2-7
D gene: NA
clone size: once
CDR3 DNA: TGCGCCAGCAGTGAGAGGGGTCAGGGATACGAGCAGTACTTC
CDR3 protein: CASSERGQGYEQYF

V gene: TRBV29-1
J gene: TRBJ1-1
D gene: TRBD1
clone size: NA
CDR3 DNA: TGCAGCGTCGCCAGGGGGATGAACACTGAAGCTTTCTTT
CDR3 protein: CSVARGMNTEAFF

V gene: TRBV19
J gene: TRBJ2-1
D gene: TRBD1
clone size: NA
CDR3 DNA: TGTGCCAGCAATCGACAGGGGACGAATGAGCAGTTCTTC
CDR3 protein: CASNRQGTNEQFF

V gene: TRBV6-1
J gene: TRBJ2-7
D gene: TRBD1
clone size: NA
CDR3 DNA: TGTGCCAGCAGCAGCAGACAGGGGAGTCCCTACGAGCAGTACTTC
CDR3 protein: CASSSRQGSPYEQYF

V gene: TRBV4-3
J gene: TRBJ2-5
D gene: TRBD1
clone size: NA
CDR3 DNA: TGCGCCAGCAGCCAACAGGGACAGCAAGAGACCCAGTACTTC
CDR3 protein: CASSQQGQQETQYF

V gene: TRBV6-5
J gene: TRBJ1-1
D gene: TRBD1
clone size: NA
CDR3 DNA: TGTGCCAGCAGTTCGGCCGGGACAGTAGCCCCTGAAGCTTTCTTT
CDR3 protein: CASSSAGTVAPEAFF